Shown below are 5 T cell receptor beta chains from a single sample sequenced in a study of blood T cell repertoires in COVID-19. Sequencing used immunoSEQ multiplex PCR; TCRdb keeps in-frame clones, though not all of them. The data contain 500,000 or so clones, roughly 90% of them seen just once; the ten biggest clones take up around 0.64%. Source material: PBMCs or T cells enriched from blood (not recorded which). These receptors came from a woman in her late teens or twenties who had recovered from COVID-19.

This clone came up once. This chain joins TRBV3-1 (or the pseudogene TRBV3-2) and TRBJ2-2; 9 bases align to TRBD1. The trim removed 4 bases at V and 8 bases at J, leaving 2 bases unmatched. Germline V gene data show CDR1 as LGHDT and CDR2 as YNNKEL (reference sequence). This CDR3 contains 13 residues. CDR3 loop: CASSRDREGELFF. CDR3 sequence (DNA): TGTGCCAGCAGCCGGGACAGGGAGGGGGAGCTGTTTTTT.

V usage is TRBV19 and J usage is TRBJ1-1; 9 bases are shared with TRBD1. The CDR3 contains 14 residues. Germline values: CDR1 LNHDA, CDR2 SQIVND (reference sequence). V trimming: 3 bases; J trimming: 4 bases; junction bases outside the gene matches: 3. CDR3 loop: CASSMWDRATEAFF. Written as DNA, the CDR3 is TGTGCCAGTAGTATGTGGGACAGGGCCACTGAAGCTTTCTTT.

The J gene is TRBJ2-4, the V gene TRBV7-2; 7 nucleotides match TRBD2. The CDR3 has 15 residues. CDR1 and CDR2 from the germline V gene are SGHTA and FQGNSA. V lost 3 bases to trimming and J lost 5 bases; unmatched junction nucleotides: 7. CDR3 region: CASSFLTGRENIQYF. CDR3 bases: TGTGCCAGCAGCTTTCTGACGGGGAGGGAAAACATTCAGTACTTC.

The J gene is TRBJ2-5, the V gene TRBV3-1 (or the pseudogene TRBV3-2); D is perhaps TRBD2 (6 bases). Germline loops: CDR1 LGHDT, CDR2 YNNKEL (reference sequence). V was cut by 7 bases and J by 4 bases, with 13 bases left in between. This CDR3 spans 13 amino acids. CDR3 sequence (DNA): TGTGCCAGCACCAGGTTGGGAGGAGAGACCCAGTACTTC. Its protein is CASTRLGGETQYF.

This chain connects TRBV5-1 to TRBJ2-5, with D tentatively TRBD2 (5 bases). The germline V gene has CDR1 SGHRS and CDR2 YFSETQ. Trimming shortened V by 6 bases and J by 1 base, and 10 bases separated the two germline ends. This CDR3 region has 13 residues. CDR3 sequence (DNA): TGCGCCAGCAACGGGATCGTCCAAGAGACCCAGTACTTC. Translation gives CASNGIVQETQYF.